Below are 15 T cell receptor beta chains sequenced from a single sample in a study of radiation and T cells in renal cell carcinoma. The sample's time point: blood 2 weeks post-SBRT. Regarding treatment: 15 Gy SBRT to primary tumor, nephrectomy 4 weeks later. Profiled with immunoSEQ multiplex PCR; TCRdb holds only in-frame clones, not every one. The sample has about 47,000 clones; 75% to 90% are singletons. Sequencing was performed on blood, taken from a patient whose treatment included radiotherapy and nephrectomy. These receptors all stem from a woman in her seventies with renal cell carcinoma.

The chain uses TRBV19 and TRBJ2-5; D ambiguous. CDR1 is LNHDA and CDR2 is SQIVND in the germline V gene (reference sequence). This CDR3 comprises 12 residues. Trimming shortened V by 6 bases and J by 5 bases, and 10 bases separated the two germline ends. The CDR3: CASSKARETQYF. CDR3 sequence (DNA): TGTGCCAGTAGCAAGGCCAGGGAGACCCAGTACTTC. Together with reference TRBV19 and TRBJ2-5, the CDR3 gives the full variable domain: DGGITQSPKYLFRKEGQNVTLSCEQNLNHDAMYWYRQDPGQGLRLIYYSQIVNDFQKGDIAEGYSVSREKKESFPLTVTSAQKNPTAFYLCASSKARETQYFGPGTRLLVL.

In this sample, this clone turned up a few times. V is TRBV4-2 and J is TRBJ1-4; TRBD1 is a possible D gene (6 bases). V lost 4 bases to trimming and J lost 5 bases, with 14 bases between them. In germline, CDR1 is LGHNA, CDR2 YNFKEQ. The CDR3 spans 15 residues. The CDR3 region is CASSRERQANEKLFF. CDR3 in DNA: TGTGCCAGCAGCCGTGAGAGACAGGCGAATGAAAAACTGTTTTTT.

A single count supports this clone. This sequence joins TRBV19 and TRBJ1-5; D gene unclear. Trimming stripped 1 base from V and 9 bases from J, with 13 bases between. The CDR3 sequence is 14 residues long. Germline CDR1 LNHDA, CDR2 SQIVND (reference sequence). CDR3 sequence reads: CASSIVHRNRPQHF. The DNA for the CDR3 is TGTGCCAGTAGTATAGTTCACCGCAACAGGCCCCAGCATTTT.

The gene calls are TRBV4-2 and TRBJ1-6; TRBD1 matches 10 bases. CDR1 is LGHNA, CDR2 YNFKEQ, per germline. The CDR3 is 14 amino acids. The V gene end was trimmed by 6 bases and the J gene end by 14 bases; junction bases not matched to a gene: 10. The CDR3 DNA is TGTGCCAGCAGAACATCGGGACAGGGGCCTGCCCTCCACTTT. This gives the protein CASRTSGQGPALHF.

The chain links TRBV19 to TRBJ2-7, with 9 bases that match TRBD1. Germline CDR1 reads LNHDA; CDR2 reads SQIVND (reference sequence). This CDR3 region has 15 residues. After removal of 4 bases from V and 3 bases from J, the junction contained 7 bases not matched to a gene. DNA of the CDR3: TGTGCCAGTAGTAAACAGGGGGCATATATCTACGAGCAGTACTTC. It encodes CASSKQGAYIYEQYF.

This clone has just one count. The chain is built from TRBV30 and TRBJ2-7; D gene uncertain. V was trimmed by 2 bases and J by 4 bases, leaving 12 bases between them. From germline, CDR1 is GTSNPN and CDR2 SVGIG (reference sequence). The length of the CDR3 is 13 residues. CDR3 amino acids: CAWSKADYYEQYF. The CDR3, as DNA: TGTGCCTGGAGTAAGGCAGATTATTACGAGCAGTACTTC.

J is TRBJ1-3 and V is TRBV30; tentative D call: TRBD1 (5 bases). The CDR3 has 14 amino acids. The V end was cut by 3 bases, the J end by 0 bases, with 9 bases between. Per germline, CDR1 GTSNPN and CDR2 SVGIG (reference sequence). The CDR3 nucleotides are TGTGCCTGGAGAAAACAGGTCTCTGGAAACACCATATATTTT. It translates to CAWRKQVSGNTIYF.

This clone turned up a few times. V and J are TRBV10-3 and TRBJ2-3; D unclear. Germline CDR1 ENHRY, CDR2 SYGVKD. This CDR3 spans 12 amino acids. Trimming removed 6 bases at V and 0 bases at J, with 4 bases between. CDR3 bases: TGTGCCATCAGGGGGAGCACAGATACGCAGTATTTT. Translated: CAIRGSTDTQYF.

The chain carries TRBV6-5 and TRBJ2-7; possible D gene TRBD1, 7 bases. Germline assignment: CDR1 MNHEY and CDR2 SVGAGI. The V end lost 0 bases, the J end lost 4 bases, and 13 bases lay between the germline ends. CDR3 length: 15 residues. CDR3 in DNA: TGTGCCAGCAGTTACTCGATGGAGGGGGCGTACGAGCAGTACTTC. It is translated as CASSYSMEGAYEQYF.

The sample holds a few counts of this clone. V and J are TRBV29-1 and TRBJ2-1, with TRBD1 identical over 9 bases. Germline CDR1 SQVTM, CDR2 ANQGSEA. Unmatched junction bases numbered 6, after V lost 3 bases and J lost 9 bases. This CDR3 region has 13 residues. This CDR3 is CSVDGTGKGEQFF. CDR3 in DNA: TGCAGCGTTGATGGGACAGGGAAGGGTGAGCAGTTCTTC.

This rearrangement joins TRBV5-4 to TRBJ2-2; no firm D call. From germline, CDR1 is SGHNT and CDR2 YYREEE (reference sequence). Trimming pared 0 bases from V and 2 bases from J, leaving 20 bases between. The CDR3 is 19 amino acids. The CDR3 loop is CASSLEAVSPIFNTGELFF. The CDR3 DNA reads as TGTGCCAGCAGCTTGGAAGCCGTCAGCCCGATTTTTAACACCGGGGAGCTGTTTTTT.

The chain carries TRBV2 and TRBJ2-7, with 8 nucleotides matching TRBD1. V lost 6 bases, J lost 4 bases, and 8 bases stayed unmatched. The CDR3 covers 14 residues. Germline V gene lookup returns CDR1 SNHLY and CDR2 FYNNEI. DNA of the CDR3: TGTGCCAGCAGGGTCGGACAGGGAATTTACGAGCAGTACTTC. It yields the protein CASRVGQGIYEQYF.

The chain uses TRBV5-5 and TRBJ2-7; 12 bases are a match to TRBD1. Trimming removed 0 bases from V and 4 bases from J; junction bases left unmatched: 2. This CDR3 comprises 15 residues. CDR1 SGHKS and CDR2 YYEKEE come from the germline V gene (reference sequence). CDR3 amino acids: CASSLVGQGAYEQYF. The CDR3 DNA follows: TGTGCCAGCAGCTTGGTGGGACAGGGGGCGTACGAGCAGTACTTC.

The chain couples TRBV9 to TRBJ1-4; tentative D call: TRBD1 (5 bases). This CDR3 is 15 amino acids long. The germline V gene encodes CDR1 SGDLS and CDR2 YYNGEE. The V end lost 3 bases, the J end lost 8 bases, and 17 bases lay between the germline ends. In DNA, the CDR3 is TGTGCCAGCAGCGAATCAGGGAATTTAGGAGAAAAACTGTTTTTT. It codes for CASSESGNLGEKLFF. Full variable domain (rest looked up from reference TRBV9 and TRBJ1-4): DSGVTQTPKHLITATGQRVTLRCSPRSGDLSVYWYQQSLDQGLQFLIQYYNGEERAKGNILERFSAQQFPDLHSELNLSSLELGDSALYFCASSESGNLGEKLFFGSGTQLSVL.

Here the CDR3 DNA reads TGTGCCAGCAGTTACTCGTCAGGCGCCGATAATTCACCCCTCCACTTT. Encoded protein: CASSYSSGADNSPLHF. The chain uses TRBV6-5 and TRBJ1-6, with no clear D. CDR1 is MNHEY, CDR2 SVGAGI, per germline. Between the trimmed V and J ends, which lost 0 bases and 5 bases, there was a span of 11 bases. This CDR3 spans 16 amino acids.